This record concerns one T cell receptor beta chain sequence. The data are from a study of blood T cell repertoires in COVID-19. The overall study: The United States, Italy and Spain were the sources of the acute and convalescent COVID-19 samples. Sources were T cells, B-cell-depleted T cells, or PBMCs; the material itself was cDNA or gDNA.

CDR3 length equals 14 residues. V trimming: 6 bases; J trimming: 0 bases; junction bases outside the gene matches: 1. Germline V gene sequence: CDR1 KGHDR, CDR2 SFDVKD. As originally analysed: Reference gene primer amplification gave estimated nucleated cell counts. TCRdb keeps only in-frame clones here, not all; method: immunoSEQ multiplex PCR. V, J and clone size are taken as reported in that table, and D and trimming were inferred from the DNA itself. The table records about 130,000 clones, approximately 88% of them present only once. The sequence came from a man between 65 and 85 years old with active COVID-19. The genes are TRBV24-1 and TRBJ2-1; 7 nucleotides agree with TRBD1. The sample consisted of peripheral blood. CDR3 nucleotide sequence: TGTGCCACCAGTCCAGGGGGCTCCTACAATGAGCAGTTCTTC. It encodes CATSPGGSYNEQFF.